The rows below give T cell receptor beta chains drawn from one sample of a study of CXCR3-negative and CXCR3-positive naive CD8 T cells. TCRdb re-called the 5' RACE reads, yielding one record per CDR3 amino acid sequence without DNA. In total, the table holds over 95,000 distinct CDR3 sequences. Sequenced sample: naive CXCR3+ CD8+ T cells from blood. These receptors all stem from a human donor in good health. Some clones in this sample may be carry-over from other donors' samples. Each CDR3 is given with its conserved first and last residue.

V	J	CDR3
TRBV5-1	TRBJ2-7	CASSPTSPVATEQYF
TRBV29-1	TRBJ1-5	CSAGGGVGQPQHF
TRBV27	TRBJ2-7	CASSWRENYEQYF
TRBV11-3	TRBJ1-6	CASSAKLPPLHF
TRBV3-1	TRBJ2-7	CASSQDTHPPYEQYF
TRBV7-8	TRBJ2-7	CASSAGPSYEQYF
TRBV5-1	TRBJ1-3	CASSLQGKAGNTIYF
TRBV19	TRBJ1-5	CASSITDGSNQPQHF
TRBV12-3/TRBV12-4	TRBJ2-5	CASSLVQLQETQYF
TRBV7-6	TRBJ2-3	CATTHPGQNTDTQYF
TRBV7-9	TRBJ1-1	CASSLAGSGHTEAFF
TRBV5-1	TRBJ1-6	CASSLGLSDSPLHF
TRBV20-1	TRBJ2-7	CSARDLDRGYEQYF
TRBV29-1	TRBJ2-1	CSVPGTGTTGLYNEQFF
TRBV5-1	TRBJ2-1	CASSPYPGNEQFF
TRBV6-2/TRBV6-3	TRBJ2-7	CASSTGQHYEQYF
TRBV16	TRBJ1-1	CASSRRGWNTEAFF
TRBV7-9	TRBJ1-1	CASSEGQGANTEAFF
TRBV4-3	TRBJ2-1	CASSHEGTLFDNEQFF
TRBV5-1	TRBJ2-6	CASSLDGTTGANVLTF
TRBV27	TRBJ2-3	CATWDHITDTQYF
TRBV28	TRBJ2-7	CASSLASGSSEQYF
TRBV7-2	TRBJ2-7	CASSSADRVYEQYF
TRBV5-6	TRBJ2-7	CASSKRGPRSHEQYF
TRBV12-3/TRBV12-4	TRBJ2-1	CASGRSYNEQFF
TRBV11-2	TRBJ1-2	CASSLGDLSYTF
TRBV25-1	TRBJ1-6	CASSELGQDSSYNSPLHF
TRBV28	TRBJ2-1	CASSSLDGGQGYNEQFF
TRBV29-1	TRBJ2-1	CSAEGSPGQYNEQFF
TRBV29-1	TRBJ1-1	CSVDLTGLNTEAFF
TRBV5-6	TRBJ2-2	CASSLFTGQGNTGELFF
TRBV7-9	TRBJ2-5	CASGQTGAPETLYF
TRBV2	TRBJ2-2	CASRLPAGGSTGELFF
TRBV29-1	TRBJ1-1	CSVEVNTEAFF
TRBV20-1	TRBJ2-7	CSASGTGYEQHF
TRBV5-1	TRBJ2-1	CASSLIGNEQFF
TRBV11-2	TRBJ2-1	CASSTLENEQFF
TRBV19	TRBJ2-1	CASNITDSSYNEQFF
TRBV20-1	TRBJ2-1	CSAPRINEQFF
TRBV19	TRBJ1-1	CASIDTLNTEAFF
TRBV14	TRBJ2-7	CASSPRGLHRDYEQYF
TRBV4-2	TRBJ2-1	CASSQQPGLADSSYNEQFF
TRBV4-1	TRBJ2-3	CASSQGLGPLYF
TRBV28	TRBJ2-3	CASSLSSSPSGGEQSF
TRBV14	TRBJ2-1	CASSHPGTTNPYNEQFF
TRBV28	TRBJ2-1	CASSLIGGGHSYNEPFF
TRBV12-3/TRBV12-4	TRBJ2-1	CASRLADSGSSYNEQFF
TRBV28	TRBJ2-7	CASIGGPAYEQYF
TRBV7-9	TRBJ2-1	CASSLGWEGKYNEQFF
TRBV15	TRBJ2-7	CATTPGPTLREQYF
TRBV15	TRBJ1-2	CATSGYRGRNYGYTF
TRBV6-2/TRBV6-3	TRBJ2-7	CASSYSTSYEQYF
TRBV6-5	TRBJ2-3	CVTSGLVGESTDTQYF
TRBV20-1	TRBJ2-5	CSARDRVLAGGQETQYF
TRBV7-9	TRBJ2-1	CASSLSQNNVARPYNEQFF
TRBV10-3	TRBJ2-1	CAISEWTGPNEQFF
TRBV20-1	TRBJ2-7	CSARGQGSYEQYF
TRBV10-2	TRBJ1-5	CASSRGWGSNQPQHF
TRBV7-8	TRBJ2-5	CASSFLGLAGPQETQYF